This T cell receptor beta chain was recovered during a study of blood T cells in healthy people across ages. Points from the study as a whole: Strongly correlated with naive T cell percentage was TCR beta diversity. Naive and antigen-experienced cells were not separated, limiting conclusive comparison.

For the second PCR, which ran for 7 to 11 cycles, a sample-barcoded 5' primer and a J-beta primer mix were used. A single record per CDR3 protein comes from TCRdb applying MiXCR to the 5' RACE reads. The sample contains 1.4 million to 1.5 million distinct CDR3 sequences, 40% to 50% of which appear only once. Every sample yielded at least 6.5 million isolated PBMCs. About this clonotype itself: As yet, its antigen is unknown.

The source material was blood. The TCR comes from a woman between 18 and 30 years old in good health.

The CDR3 coding sequence is TGCAGTGCTAGAGACACTAGCGGGAGCCAAAATTACAATGAGCAGTTCTTC. Translated: CSARDTSGSQNYNEQFF. This chain connects TRBV20-1 to TRBJ2-1, with 11 bases fitting TRBD2. Germline V CDR1 and CDR2: DFQATT, SNEGSKA (reference sequence). The V and J ends lost 0 bases and 4 bases, in that order; junction bases with no gene match: 8. CDR3 length: 17 residues.